The entry below describes one T cell receptor (beta chain). Its antigen is unknown. Deletions cut 4 bases from V and 2 bases from J, with 12 bases between. The germline CDR1 and CDR2 sequences are SGDLS and YYNGEE. The CDR3 is 14 amino acids. This table comes from immunoSEQ multiplex PCR, and its TCRdb copy is limited to in-frame clones, with some not included. The sample records some 36,000 clones, roughly 94% being singletons. The data belong to a study of graft-versus-host responses after intestinal transplantation. Study overall: Each recipient received a multivisceral, liver-intestinal, or isolated intestinal graft. Study-level points and caveats: The study found high graft-versus-host to host-versus-graft clonal ratios in allografts of patients with graft-donor T cell macrochimerism.

This TCR derives from a human donor who was the organ donor for an intestinal transplant. The chain is built from TRBV9 and TRBJ1-1; D remains unclear. The material sequenced was unstimulated CD4+ T cells sorted from spleen or lymph node cells, taken before transplant. CDR3 nucleotides: TGTGCCAGCAGCCCCGACGGATCCAACACTGAAGCTTTCTTT. Its protein is CASSPDGSNTEAFF.